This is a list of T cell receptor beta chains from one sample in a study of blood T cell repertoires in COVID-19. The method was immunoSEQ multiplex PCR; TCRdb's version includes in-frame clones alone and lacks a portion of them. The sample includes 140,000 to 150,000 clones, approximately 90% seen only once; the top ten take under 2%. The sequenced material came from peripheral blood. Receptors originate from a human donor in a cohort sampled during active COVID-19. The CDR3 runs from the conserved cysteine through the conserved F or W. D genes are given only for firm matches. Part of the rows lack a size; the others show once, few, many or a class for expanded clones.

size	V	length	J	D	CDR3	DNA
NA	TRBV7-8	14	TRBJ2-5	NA	CASSFLGGAETQYF	TGTGCCAGCAGCTTCTTGGGGGGGGCAGAGACCCAGTACTTC
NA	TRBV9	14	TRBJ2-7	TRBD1	CASSVGDSLREQYF	TGTGCCAGCAGCGTAGGGGACAGTCTGCGCGAGCAGTACTTC
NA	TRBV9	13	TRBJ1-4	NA	CASSPRRGEKLFF	TGTGCCAGCAGCCCCCGGCGGGGTGAAAAACTGTTTTTT
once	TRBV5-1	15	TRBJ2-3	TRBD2	CASSPGGREMDTQYF	TGCGCCAGCAGCCCGGGGGGACGGGAGATGGATACGCAGTATTTT
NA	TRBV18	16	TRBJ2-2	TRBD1	CASSPPGQGGTGELFF	TGTGCCAGCTCACCACCGGGACAGGGAGGCACCGGGGAGCTGTTTTTT
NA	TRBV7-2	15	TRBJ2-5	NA	CASSLDRGLQETQYF	TGTGCCAGCAGCTTAGATAGGGGCCTCCAAGAGACCCAGTACTTC
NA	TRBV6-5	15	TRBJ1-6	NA	CASKSGRFGNSPLHF	TGTGCCAGCAAAAGTGGGCGTTTTGGTAATTCACCCCTCCACTTT
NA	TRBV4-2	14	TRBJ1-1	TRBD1	CASSQDRGYTEAFF	TGTGCCAGCAGCCAGGACAGGGGGTACACTGAAGCTTTCTTT
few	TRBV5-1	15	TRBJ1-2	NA	CASSSLQGGGYGYTF	TGCGCCAGCAGCTCGCTTCAGGGTGGCGGCTATGGCTACACCTTC
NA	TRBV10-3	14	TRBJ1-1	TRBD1	CAISTGGFNTEAFF	TGTGCCATCAGTACAGGGGGCTTTAACACTGAAGCTTTCTTT
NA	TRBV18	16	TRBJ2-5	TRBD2	CASSPLASGSQETQYF	TGTGCCAGCTCACCGCTGGCTAGCGGGTCCCAAGAGACCCAGTACTTC
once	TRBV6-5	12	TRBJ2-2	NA	CASTPPSGELFF	TGTGCCAGCACCCCTCCCTCCGGGGAGCTGTTTTTT
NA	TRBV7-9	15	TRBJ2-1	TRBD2	CASSDGGSNWGEQFF	TGTGCCAGCAGTGACGGGGGGTCCAATTGGGGTGAGCAGTTCTTC
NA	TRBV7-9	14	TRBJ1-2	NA	CASSLAFDSYGYTF	TGTGCCAGCAGCTTAGCTTTCGACAGCTATGGCTACACCTTC
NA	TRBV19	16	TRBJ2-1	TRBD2	CASSTQTSGGYNEQFF	TGTGCCAGTAGTACCCAGACTAGCGGGGGCTACAATGAGCAGTTCTTC
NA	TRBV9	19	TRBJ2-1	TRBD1	CASSRRGQGETPLTNEQFF	TGTGCCAGCAGCCGTCGGGGACAGGGAGAAACCCCCTTGACTAATGAGCAGTTCTTC
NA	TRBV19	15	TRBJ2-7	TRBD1	CASSIPGQGTYEQYF	TGTGCCAGTAGTATTCCGGGACAGGGTACCTACGAGCAGTACTTC
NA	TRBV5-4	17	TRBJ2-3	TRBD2	CASSLAGLAGSRDTQYF	TGTGCCAGCAGCTTGGCGGGACTAGCGGGGTCTCGCGATACGCAGTATTTT
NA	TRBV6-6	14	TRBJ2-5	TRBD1	CASSPGGSMETQYF	TGTGCCAGCAGTCCAGGGGGCTCTATGGAGACCCAGTACTTC
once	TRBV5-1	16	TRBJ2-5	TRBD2	CASSPVGSGGSETQYF	TGCGCCAGCAGCCCGGTTGGTAGCGGGGGATCGGAGACCCAGTACTTC
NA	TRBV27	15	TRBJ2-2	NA	CASNPGTQNTGELFF	TGTGCCAGCAATCCCGGGACACAGAACACCGGGGAGCTGTTTTTT
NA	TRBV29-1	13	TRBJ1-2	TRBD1	CSVDRTGVYGYTF	TGCAGCGTTGACAGGACAGGGGTATATGGCTACACCTTC
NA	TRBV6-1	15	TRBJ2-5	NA	CASSERRDPSETQYF	TGTGCCAGCAGTGAAAGGAGGGACCCCAGCGAGACCCAGTACTTC
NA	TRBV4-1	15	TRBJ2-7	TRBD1	CASSVRDRGFREQYF	TGCGCCAGCAGCGTCCGGGACAGGGGGTTCCGAGAGCAGTACTTC
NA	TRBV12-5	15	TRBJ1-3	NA	CASGLGRSGGNTIYF	TGTGCTAGTGGTTTGGGGAGATCGGGTGGAAACACCATATATTTT
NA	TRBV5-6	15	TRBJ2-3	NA	CASSLEEGGTDTQYF	TGTGCCAGCAGCTTAGAAGAGGGGGGCACAGATACGCAGTATTTT
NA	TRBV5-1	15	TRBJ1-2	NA	CASSLPPGGDYGYTF	TGCGCCAGCAGCTTGCCACCGGGGGGGGACTATGGCTACACCTTC
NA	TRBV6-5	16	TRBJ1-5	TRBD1	CASSYFTGDFGQPQHF	TGTGCCAGCAGTTACTTCACAGGGGACTTCGGTCAGCCCCAGCATTTT
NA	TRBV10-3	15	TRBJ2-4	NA	CAISEGQGSENIQYF	TGTGCCATCAGTGAAGGGCAGGGGAGCGAAAACATTCAGTACTTC
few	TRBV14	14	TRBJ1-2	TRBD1	CASSQDGTVYGYTF	TGTGCCAGCAGCCAAGATGGGACAGTGTATGGCTACACCTTC
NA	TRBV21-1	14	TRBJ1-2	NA	CASQGQGAWYGYTF	TGTGCCTCCCAAGGCCAGGGGGCTTGGTATGGCTACACCTTC
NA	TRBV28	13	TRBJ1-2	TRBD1	CASTLRTGYGYTF	TGTGCCAGCACTTTAAGGACAGGGTATGGCTACACCTTC
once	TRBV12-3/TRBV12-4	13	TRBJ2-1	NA	CASSLARYNEQFF	TGTGCCAGCAGTTTAGCACGGTACAATGAGCAGTTCTTC
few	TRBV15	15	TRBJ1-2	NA	CATSRDRQRQYGYTF	TGTGCCACCAGCAGAGATAGGCAGCGGCAGTATGGCTACACCTTC
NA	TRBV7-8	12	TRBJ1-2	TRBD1	CASRRTGGGYTF	TGTGCCAGCAGAAGGACAGGGGGTGGCTACACCTTC
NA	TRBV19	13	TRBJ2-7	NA	CASSKTDHYEQYF	TGTGCCAGTAGTAAGACAGACCATTACGAGCAGTACTTC
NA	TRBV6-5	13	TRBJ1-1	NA	CARGKDGDTEAFF	TGTGCCAGAGGTAAGGACGGGGACACTGAAGCTTTCTTT
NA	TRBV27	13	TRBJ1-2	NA	CASSTGYLKGYTF	TGTGCCAGCAGCACAGGGTATCTAAAAGGCTACACCTTC
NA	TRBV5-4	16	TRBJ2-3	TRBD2	CASSLSRDWGGDTQYF	TGTGCCAGCAGCCTCTCCAGGGACTGGGGGGGGGATACGCAGTATTTT
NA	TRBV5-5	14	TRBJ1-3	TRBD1	CASSRDSSGNTIYF	TGTGCCAGCAGCCGGGACAGCTCTGGAAACACCATATATTTT
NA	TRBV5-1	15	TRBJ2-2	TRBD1	CASSWTGGNTGELFF	TGCGCCAGCAGCTGGACAGGGGGCAACACCGGGGAGCTGTTTTTT
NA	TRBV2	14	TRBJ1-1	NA	CASSVQVQGTEAFF	TGTGCCAGCAGTGTACAGGTCCAGGGCACTGAAGCTTTCTTT
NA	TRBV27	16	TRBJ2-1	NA	CASSLIRGGSYNEQFF	TGTGCCAGCAGTTTAATAAGGGGGGGCTCCTACAATGAGCAGTTCTTC
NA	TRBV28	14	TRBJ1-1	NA	CASSLPGSVPEAFF	TGTGCCAGCAGTCTCCCGGGGTCCGTCCCTGAAGCTTTCTTT
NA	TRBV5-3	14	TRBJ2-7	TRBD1	CARSQDRLSYEQYF	TGTGCCAGAAGCCAGGACAGGCTCTCCTACGAGCAGTACTTC
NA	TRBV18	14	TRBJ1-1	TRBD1	CASSPQGARGEAFF	TGTGCCAGCTCACCACAGGGGGCGCGGGGTGAAGCTTTCTTT
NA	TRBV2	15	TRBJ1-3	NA	CASSEQGHSGNTIYF	TGTGCCAGCAGTGAACAGGGACACTCTGGAAACACCATATATTTT
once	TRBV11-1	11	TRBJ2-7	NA	CASSLVNEQYF	TGTGCCAGCAGCTTAGTTAACGAGCAGTACTTC
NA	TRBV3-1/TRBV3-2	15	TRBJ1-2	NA	CASSQANRTIYGYTF	TGTGCCAGCAGCCAAGCCAACAGGACGATCTATGGCTACACCTTC
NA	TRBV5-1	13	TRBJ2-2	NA	CASSSDSRGELFF	TGCGCCAGCAGCTCAGACAGCAGAGGGGAGCTGTTTTTT
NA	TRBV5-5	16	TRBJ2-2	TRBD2	CASSPRGGFNTGELFF	TGTGCCAGCAGCCCCCGGGGGGGTTTTAACACCGGGGAGCTGTTTTTT